This T cell receptor beta chain was sequenced for a study of molecular identifiers for immune sequencing clone quantification. Naive CD8 libraries used about 19,000 to 1,000,000 sorted cells and 10%, 30% or 50% RNA. The CDR3 is 18 residues long. Germline V gene data show CDR1 as LGHDT and CDR2 as YNNKEL (reference sequence). A note on this clonotype: Germline is not matched at one junction end, which may reflect a read error.

TCRdb re-called the PCR reads with MiXCR, one entry per CDR3 protein. Among fewer than 25,000 distinct CDR3 sequences listed, over 15% were seen once. The gene calls are TRBV3-1 and TRBJ2-3; the match to TRBD2 covers 16 bases. Specimen: naive CD8+ T cells from blood, with Jurkat cell RNA spiked in. Subset indicated: FACS-sorted CD8+CD4-CCR7+CD45RA+ naive T cells. This TCR came from a human donor in good health. Some libraries in this study had Jurkat cell RNA spiked in. CDR3 in amino acids: CAGSPGLAGGPVEDAQYF. The DNA for the CDR3 is TGTGCCGGCAGCCCGGGACTAGCGGGAGGGCCGGTAGAAGATGCGCAGTATTTT.